The following is a T cell receptor beta chain sequence with its context. Alopecia areata patients had lesional scalp punch biopsies and peripheral blood taken from them. These data come from a study of CD8+ T cells in alopecia areata. The CDR3 has 14 amino acids. Trimming stripped 4 bases from V and 5 bases from J, with 15 bases between. Germline assignment: CDR1 GTSNPN and CDR2 SVGIG (reference sequence). cDNA prepared by RNA extraction and subsequent reverse transcription served as the template for sequencing. The method was immunoSEQ multiplex PCR; TCRdb's version includes in-frame clones alone and lacks a portion of them. Here the sample spans a few hundred thousand clones, 65% to 70% being singletons.

The clonotype originates from a human donor with alopecia areata. The sample in question was CD4+ T cells sorted from blood, obtained at week 0. The chain couples TRBV30 to TRBJ1-5; D is unresolved. The CDR3 bases are TGTGCCTGGAATTTTGATGGGATTGATCAGCCCCAGCATTTT. Translation: CAWNFDGIDQPQHF.